A single TCR beta chain is shown here with its context. These data belong to a study of blood T cell repertoires in COVID-19. Across the whole study: Samples representing acute and convalescent COVID-19 were sourced from the United States, Italy and Spain. The analysed material was cDNA or gDNA that came from T cells, B-cell-depleted T cells, or PBMCs.

V was clipped by 6 bases and J by 1 base; unmatched bases: 4. This CDR3 contains 14 residues. Germline CDR1 SGHTA, CDR2 FQGNSA. Cohort assignment relied on participant-reported clinical history. In the original workflow: Reference gene primer amplification in the assay estimated nucleated cell counts. The protocol was immunoSEQ multiplex PCR, while the TCRdb copy is restricted to in-frame clones and leaves out a portion. V, J and clone size are those of that table, while D and trimming were read from the DNA. The repertoire consists of 350,000 to 500,000 clones, with roughly 84% occurring once and the leading ten covering approximately 1.5%.

The gene calls are TRBV7-2 and TRBJ1-1, with 8 bases fitting TRBD1. This receptor was identified in a woman in her late teens or twenties who had been exposed to COVID-19. The sample consisted of PBMCs or T cells enriched from blood (not recorded which). The CDR3 DNA reads TGTGCCAGCAGTAAGACAGGGGCGAACACTGAAGCTTTCTTT. Translating it yields CASSKTGANTEAFF.